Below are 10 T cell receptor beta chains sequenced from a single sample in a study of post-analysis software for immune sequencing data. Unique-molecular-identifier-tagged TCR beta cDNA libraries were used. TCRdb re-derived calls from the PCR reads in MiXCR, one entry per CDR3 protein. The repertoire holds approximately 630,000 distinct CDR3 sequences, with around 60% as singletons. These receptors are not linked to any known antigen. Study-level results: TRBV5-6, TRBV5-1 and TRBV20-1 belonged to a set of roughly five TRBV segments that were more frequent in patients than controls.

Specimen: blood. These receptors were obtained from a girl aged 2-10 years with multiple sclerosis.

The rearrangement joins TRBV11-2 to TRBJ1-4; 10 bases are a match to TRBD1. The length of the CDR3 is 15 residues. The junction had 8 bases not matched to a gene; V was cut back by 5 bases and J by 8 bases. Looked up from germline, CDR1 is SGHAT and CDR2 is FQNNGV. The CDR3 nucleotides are TGTGCCAGCAGCCCGCGGTGGGACAGGGGCGAAAAACTGTTTTTT. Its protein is CASSPRWDRGEKLFF.

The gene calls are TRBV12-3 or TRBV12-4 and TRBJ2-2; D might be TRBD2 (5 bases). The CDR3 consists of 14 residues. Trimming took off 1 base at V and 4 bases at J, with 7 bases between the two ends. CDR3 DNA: TGTGCCAGCAGTTTAGGACTACTCACCGGGGAGCTGTTTTTT. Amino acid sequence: CASSLGLLTGELFF.

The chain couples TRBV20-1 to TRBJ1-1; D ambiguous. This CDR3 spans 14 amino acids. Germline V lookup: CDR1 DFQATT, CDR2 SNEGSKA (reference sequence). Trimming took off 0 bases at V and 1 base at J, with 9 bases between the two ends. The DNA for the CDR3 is TGCAGTGCTAGAGATTGGGCGGGGAACACTGAAGCTTTCTTT. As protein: CSARDWAGNTEAFF.

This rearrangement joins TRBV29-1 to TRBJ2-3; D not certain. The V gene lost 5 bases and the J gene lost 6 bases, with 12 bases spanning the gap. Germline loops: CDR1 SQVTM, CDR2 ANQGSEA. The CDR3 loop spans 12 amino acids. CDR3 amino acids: CSVWLVADTQYF. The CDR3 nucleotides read TGCAGCGTTTGGTTAGTGGCGGATACGCAGTATTTT.

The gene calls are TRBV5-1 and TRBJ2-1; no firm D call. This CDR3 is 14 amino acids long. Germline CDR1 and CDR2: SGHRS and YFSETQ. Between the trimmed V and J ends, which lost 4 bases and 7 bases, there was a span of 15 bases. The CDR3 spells CASSTVPPWNEQFF. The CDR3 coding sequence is TGCGCCAGCAGCACTGTCCCCCCCTGGAATGAGCAGTTCTTC. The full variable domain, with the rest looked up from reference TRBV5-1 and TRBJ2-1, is KAGVTQTPRYLIKTRGQQVTLSCSPISGHRSVSWYQQTPGQGLQFLFEYFSETQRNKGNFPGRFSGRQFSNSRSEMNVSTLELGDSALYLCASSTVPPWNEQFFGPGTRLTVL.

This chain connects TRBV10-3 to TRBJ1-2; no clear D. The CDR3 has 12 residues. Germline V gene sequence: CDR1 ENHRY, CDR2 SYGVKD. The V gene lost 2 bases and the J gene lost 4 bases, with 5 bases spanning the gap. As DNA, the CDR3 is TGTGCCATCAGTGAGGGACTCTATGGCTACACCTTC. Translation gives CAISEGLYGYTF.

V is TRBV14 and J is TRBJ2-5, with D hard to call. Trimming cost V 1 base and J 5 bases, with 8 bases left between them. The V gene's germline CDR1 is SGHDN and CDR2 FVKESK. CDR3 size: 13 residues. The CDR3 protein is CASSQGSTETQYF. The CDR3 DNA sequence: TGTGCCAGCAGCCAAGGATCGACGGAGACCCAGTACTTC. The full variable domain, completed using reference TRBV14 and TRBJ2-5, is EAGVTQFPSHSVIEKGQTVTLRCDPISGHDNLYWYRRVMGKEIKFLLHFVKESKQDESGMPNNRFLAERTGGTYSTLKVQPAELEDSGVYFCASSQGSTETQYFGPGTRLLVL.

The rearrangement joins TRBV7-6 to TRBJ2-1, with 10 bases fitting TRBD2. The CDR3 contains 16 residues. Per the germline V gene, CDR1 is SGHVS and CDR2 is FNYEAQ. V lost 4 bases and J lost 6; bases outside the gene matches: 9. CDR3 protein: CASSSRGSSGGNEQFF. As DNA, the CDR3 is TGTGCCAGCAGCTCCCGAGGCTCTAGCGGGGGCAATGAGCAGTTCTTC.

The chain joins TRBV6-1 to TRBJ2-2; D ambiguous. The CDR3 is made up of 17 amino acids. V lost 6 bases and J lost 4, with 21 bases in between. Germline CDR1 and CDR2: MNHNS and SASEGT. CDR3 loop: CASRDFGAVRGTGELFF. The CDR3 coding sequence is TGTGCCAGCAGAGACTTCGGCGCGGTCCGAGGCACCGGGGAGCTGTTTTTT.

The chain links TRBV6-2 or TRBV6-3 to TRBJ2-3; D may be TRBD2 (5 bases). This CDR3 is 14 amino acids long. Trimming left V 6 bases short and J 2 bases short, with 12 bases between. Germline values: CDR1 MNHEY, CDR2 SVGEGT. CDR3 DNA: TGTGCCAGCAGGACGGACTGGCACACAGATACGCAGTATTTT. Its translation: CASRTDWHTDTQYF.